These T cell receptor beta chains were read from a single sample in a study of blood T cell repertoires in COVID-19. Some clones are missing from TCRdb's copy, which holds only in-frame ones; the method was immunoSEQ multiplex PCR. The top ten hold approximately 3% of the sample, which has 100,000 to 150,000 clones, approximately 85% seen once. The source material was peripheral blood. The receptors shown here come from an elderly woman with COVID-19, enrolled during active disease. Each CDR3 is given with its conserved first and last residue. D genes are given only for firm matches. Clone size appears in some rows only: once, few, many, or a class for an expanded clone.

TRBJ2-7 TRBD1 - 15 TRBV7-8 TGTGCCAGCAGCTTAGTGGGGTCAGGGGGCTACGAGCAGTACTTC CASSLVGSGGYEQYF
TRBJ2-3 TRBD2 - 16 TRBV19 TGTGCCAGTAGTCTTTCTCTGGCGGGAGTGACAGATACGCAGTATTTT CASSLSLAGVTDTQYF
TRBJ1-2 - - 11 TRBV20-1 TGCAGTGCTAGAGGCGGGGGAGGCTACACCTTC CSARGGGGYTF
TRBJ2-5 - once 12 TRBV2 TGTGCCAGCAGTCCACAGCGGGAGACCCAGTACTTC CASSPQRETQYF
TRBJ2-7 TRBD1 - 11 TRBV12-3/TRBV12-4 TGTGCCAGCAGCCAGGGGGAAGAGCAGTACTTC CASSQGEEQYF
TRBJ2-4 TRBD1 - 15 TRBV7-2 TGTGCCAGCAGCTTAGATAGGAGACAGGGACACATTCAGTACTTC CASSLDRRQGHIQYF
TRBJ2-4 - few 14 TRBV27 TGTGCCAGCAGAGCCCGGGAGGCAGGGGACATTCAGTACTTC CASRAREAGDIQYF
TRBJ1-1 - - 13 TRBV7-3 TGTGCCAGCAGCTCGCAGGATAACACTGAAGCTTTCTTT CASSSQDNTEAFF
TRBJ2-2 TRBD1 - 15 TRBV5-1 TGCGCCAGCAGCTCGACAGGGCAGAACACCGGGGAGCTGTTTTTT CASSSTGQNTGELFF
TRBJ2-7 - - 14 TRBV3-1/TRBV3-2 TGTGCCAGCAGCCGTCGAGGGCAAGGCTACGAGCAGTACTTC CASSRRGQGYEQYF
TRBJ2-2 TRBD2 - 15 TRBV2 TGTGCCAGCAGTCCACGGACTAGCTACACCGGGGAGCTGTTTTTT CASSPRTSYTGELFF
TRBJ2-4 TRBD2 - 12 TRBV7-9 TGTGCCAGCAGCGTACTAGCGGGAGACGAGCACTTC CASSVLAGDEHF
TRBJ2-3 TRBD2 - 14 TRBV6-4 TGTGCCAGCAGTGCAGGGACTAGCGCAGATACGCAGTATTTT CASSAGTSADTQYF
TRBJ2-5 TRBD1 - 14 TRBV2 TGTGCCAGCAGCGGACAGGGGGCGCGAGAGACCCAGTACTTC CASSGQGARETQYF
TRBJ2-5 - - 13 TRBV7-2 TGTGCCAGCAGCTTACCGGGAACAGAGACCCAGTACTTC CASSLPGTETQYF
TRBJ1-5 TRBD1 many 14 TRBV6-2/TRBV6-3 TGTGCCAGCAGCGGGACAGGGGTTAAACAGCCCCAGCATTTT CASSGTGVKQPQHF
TRBJ1-1 - - 13 TRBV27 TGTGCCAGCAGCCGTCGGGACTACACTGAAGCTTTCTTT CASSRRDYTEAFF
TRBJ2-7 - - 13 TRBV12-3/TRBV12-4 TGTGCCAGCAGCCTAAGACAGACCTACGAGCAGTACTTC CASSLRQTYEQYF
TRBJ1-1 TRBD1 - 14 TRBV5-1 TGCGCCAGCAGCTCCAGGGGGCGGTGGACTGAAGCTTTCTTT CASSSRGRWTEAFF
TRBJ1-5 TRBD1 - 15 TRBV6-6 TGTGCCAGCAGTTATTGGGACAGTTCCAATCAGCCCCAGCATTTT CASSYWDSSNQPQHF
TRBJ1-2 - - 12 TRBV6-6 TGTGCCAGCAGTGGGGGGTCAACTGGCTACACCTTC CASSGGSTGYTF
TRBJ2-2 TRBD2 once 15 TRBV10-3 TGTGCCACCGGACTAGCGGGAGAGAGCACCGGGGAGCTGTTTTTT CATGLAGESTGELFF
TRBJ1-4 - - 16 TRBV4-2 TGTGCCAGCAGCCAATCTGGGAGGACAACTAATGAAAAACTGTTTTTT CASSQSGRTTNEKLFF
TRBJ1-1 - - 13 TRBV5-1 TGCGCCAGCAGCACCTCGGGGAACACTGAAGCTTTCTTT CASSTSGNTEAFF
TRBJ2-5 - - 13 TRBV7-3 TGTGCCAGCAGCCCGGGTCCGCAAGAGACCCAGTACTTC CASSPGPQETQYF
TRBJ1-2 - - 13 TRBV25-1 TGTGCCAGCAGTGAAACGGGCAGGGTTGGCTACACCTTC CASSETGRVGYTF
TRBJ2-3 TRBD1 once 15 TRBV10-3 TGTGCCATCAGTGCCAGACAGGGGAGCACAGATACGCAGTATTTT CAISARQGSTDTQYF
TRBJ1-1 - - 13 TRBV2 TGTGCCACCTACGGGACATTGAACACTGAAGCTTTCTTT CATYGTLNTEAFF
TRBJ2-7 - - 13 TRBV5-8 TGTGCCAGCAGCTTGGCCCTCCGGTCCGAGCAGTACTTC CASSLALRSEQYF
TRBJ1-2 TRBD1 - 14 TRBV5-1 TGCGCCAGCAGCTTGGACAGGGGTTTTAGTGGCTACACCTTC CASSLDRGFSGYTF
TRBJ1-6 - - 18 TRBV7-3 TGTGCCAGCAGCTGGCCGAGCGTGAGAGGATTAGACAATTCACCCCTCCACTTT CASSWPSVRGLDNSPLHF